One and the same sample provided the 15 T cell receptor beta chains below, sequenced in a study of beta chain features in type 1 diabetes (dated by TCRdb to between 2017 and 2018). Receptors were amplified or captured by the immunoSEQ multiplex PCR assay. The entire isolated RNA was reverse transcribed using the High Capacity cDNA Reverse Transcription Kit, and thus expressed TCRB transcripts were sequenced. TCRdb stores this immuneACCESS table with in-frame sequences only. Part of the clones is absent; in the studies checked, under half of the shortfall reflects unresolved V genes, and no reason is known for the rest. This sample lists 120,000 or so clones; 15% to 20% were detected once. The top ten hold 2.6% of the sample. Points the paper makes about the study in general: A moderate but significant shortening of TCRB CDR3 length was observed in type 1 diabetes patients in all four CD4+ subsets.

These receptors have no known antigen. The sequencing sample was made of central memory CD4+ T cells from blood. Receptor source: a man between 18 and 29 years old with type 1 diabetes.

This clone was counted between two and nine times. The J gene is TRBJ1-1, the V gene TRBV29-1; the D gene is possibly TRBD1 (5 bases). V was shortened by 3 bases and J by 0 bases, with 20 bases between the two germline ends. The CDR3 is made up of 17 amino acids. Germline assignment: CDR1 SQVTM and CDR2 ANQGSEA. The CDR3, as DNA: TGCAGCGTTGACCCACGGACACCTTCGCGGATGAACACTGAAGCTTTCTTT. Its protein is CSVDPRTPSRMNTEAFF. The full variable domain, its missing parts supplied by reference TRBV29-1 and TRBJ1-1, is SAVISQKPSRDICQRGTSLTIQCQVDSQVTMMFWYRQQPGQSLTLIATANQGSEATYESGFVIDKFPISRPNLTFSTLTVSNMSPEDSSIYLCSVDPRTPSRMNTEAFFGQGTRLTVV.

This clone has just a few counts. V and J are TRBV4-2 and TRBJ2-1; TRBD2 matches at 10 bases. CDR3 length equals 17 residues. Trimming at V came to 0 bases and at J to 4 bases, leaving 6 bases not matched to a gene. CDR1 is LGHNA and CDR2 is YNFKEQ in the germline V gene. CDR3 in DNA: TGTGCCAGCAGCCAAGACCCTCTAGCGGGGGATTACAATGAGCAGTTCTTC. It encodes CASSQDPLAGDYNEQFF.

This clone has just a few counts. The chain couples TRBV9 to TRBJ2-7, with 7 bases fitting TRBD1. The CDR3 spans 14 residues. The ends lost 3 bases at V and 2 bases at J; junction bases unmatched: 5. CDR1 is SGDLS, CDR2 YYNGEE, per germline. CDR3 loop: CASSAGQEAYEQYF. The CDR3, as DNA: TGTGCCAGCAGCGCCGGACAGGAGGCCTACGAGCAGTACTTC.

This chain links TRBV4-3 with TRBJ1-2, with 9 bases identical to TRBD1. Germline CDR1 and CDR2: LGHNA and YSLEER. V gave up 3 bases and J gave up 6 bases; unmatched junction bases: 5. The CDR3 is 14 residues long. The CDR3 DNA reads TGCGCCAGCAGCCATTCGGGACAGGGACATGGCTACACCTTC. The encoded protein is CASSHSGQGHGYTF.

This clone was seen at least ten times. This rearrangement joins TRBV7-6 to TRBJ2-5; D call uncertain. V shed 4 bases and J shed 2 bases, with 5 bases lying between them. This CDR3 spans 12 amino acids. Germline lookup yields CDR1 SGHVS and CDR2 FNYEAQ. This chain's CDR3 is CASSSRQETQYF. The CDR3 DNA is TGTGCCAGCAGCTCCAGACAAGAGACCCAGTACTTC.

This clone was counted a few times. V and J are TRBV28 and TRBJ2-3; the D gene is possibly TRBD2 (5 bases). Germline CDR1 is MDHEN and CDR2 is SYDVKM. This CDR3 region has 13 residues. V lost 5 bases and J lost 8, with 14 bases in between. The CDR3 sequence is CASSPTTAGTQYF. In DNA, the CDR3 is TGTGCCAGCAGTCCTACTACCGCGGGTACGCAGTATTTT.

This clone was detected only a few times. The chain carries TRBV7-6 and TRBJ1-1, with 8 nucleotides matching TRBD1. The germline V gene encodes CDR1 SGHVS and CDR2 FNYEAQ. There are 13 residues in the CDR3. V shed 5 bases and J 6 bases; nucleotides not matched to a gene: 5. Here the CDR3 reads CASSVGQGAEAFF. The CDR3 DNA reads as TGTGCCAGCAGCGTAGGACAGGGTGCTGAAGCTTTCTTT. The full variable domain, with the rest looked up from reference TRBV7-6 and TRBJ1-1, is GAGVSQSPRYKVTKRGQDVALRCDPISGHVSLYWYRQALGQGPEFLTYFNYEAQQDKSGLPNDRFSAERPEGSISTLTIQRTEQRDSAMYRCASSVGQGAEAFFGQGTRLTVV.

Ten or more counts support this clone. The rearrangement joins TRBV5-6 to TRBJ2-5; D unclear. CDR3 length: 14 residues. Germline loops: CDR1 SGHDT, CDR2 YYEEEE. V was cut by 0 bases and J by 8 bases, with 14 bases left in between. The CDR3 DNA is TGTGCCAGCAGCTTGGCCGGAGTAAGGGTAACCCAGTACTTC. Translation gives CASSLAGVRVTQYF.

As concerns this clone: A much larger clone lies a single base off, so this may be a read error. This chain uses TRBV4-1 with TRBJ1-2; 9 bases align to TRBD1. The CDR3 length is 14 residues. CDR1 is MGHRA, CDR2 YSYEKL, per germline. CDR3 in amino acids: CARSQDRGTYGYTF. The CDR3 nucleotides read TGCGCCCGCAGCCAGGACAGGGGCACCTATGGCTACACCTTC.

The V gene is TRBV29-1, the J gene TRBJ1-2, with D hard to call. This CDR3 is built from 10 residues. The germline V and J ends were trimmed by 5 bases and 6 bases, with 7 bases remaining between them. Germline V CDR1 and CDR2: SQVTM, ANQGSEA. CDR3 amino acids: CSVWENGYTF. The DNA for the CDR3 is TGCAGCGTTTGGGAGAATGGCTACACCTTC. Drawing the rest from reference TRBV29-1 and TRBJ1-2, the complete variable domain is SAVISQKPSRDICQRGTSLTIQCQVDSQVTMMFWYRQQPGQSLTLIATANQGSEATYESGFVIDKFPISRPNLTFSTLTVSNMSPEDSSIYLCSVWENGYTFGSGTRLTVV.

The chain is built from TRBV5-4 and TRBJ2-3; 11 bases are shared with TRBD2. The CDR3 is made up of 16 amino acids. V lost 2 bases and J lost 2; bases outside the gene matches: 4. In germline, CDR1 is SGHNT, CDR2 YYREEE (reference sequence). The CDR3 loop reads CASSFLTSGTTDTQYF. The DNA for the CDR3 is TGTGCCAGCAGCTTTTTGACTAGCGGGACCACAGATACGCAGTATTTT.

This chain connects TRBV7-2 to TRBJ1-4; D is possibly TRBD1 (6 bases). With 4 bases removed from V and 6 bases from J, the gap between germline ends came to 12 bases. Germline CDR1 reads SGHTA; CDR2 reads FQGNSA. The CDR3 runs to 14 residues. CDR3 residues: CASSSTGYDEKLFF. DNA of the CDR3: TGTGCCAGCAGCTCTACAGGGTACGATGAAAAACTGTTTTTT. The complete variable domain, with remaining parts taken from reference TRBV7-2 and TRBJ1-4, reads GAGVSQSPSNKVTEKGKDVELRCDPISGHTALYWYRQSLGQGLEFLIYFQGNSAPDKSGLPSDRFSAERTGGSVSTLTIQRTQQEDSAVYLCASSSTGYDEKLFFGSGTQLSVL.

This clone was seen only a few times. The genes are TRBV11-2 and TRBJ1-1; D might be TRBD1 (5 bases). The ends were cut back, 5 bases at V and 0 bases at J, with 10 bases in the middle. CDR3 length: 14 residues. CDR1 is SGHAT, CDR2 FQNNGV, per germline. DNA of the CDR3: TGTGCCAGCAGCCCCGAGGGGATGAACACTGAAGCTTTCTTT. Translating gives CASSPEGMNTEAFF.

The gene calls are TRBV6-1 and TRBJ1-5, with 8 bases matching TRBD1. The junction had 13 bases not matched to a gene; V was cut back by 8 bases and J by 4 bases. CDR1 MNHNS and CDR2 SASEGT come from the germline V gene. The CDR3 totals 16 residues. DNA of the CDR3: TGTGCCAGCGGTGGCAGGGGGCAGAGTGGGAATCAGCCCCAGCATTTT. Protein sequence: CASGGRGQSGNQPQHF.

The V gene is TRBV6-5, the J gene TRBJ1-1; 9 bases are shared with TRBD1. Germline CDR1 reads MNHEY; CDR2 reads SVGAGI. The V and J ends lost 5 bases and 4 bases, in that order; junction bases with no gene match: 8. CDR3 length equals 15 residues. DNA of the CDR3: TGTGCCAGCAGTACCACCGGGACAGGGATCACTGAAGCTTTCTTT. This gives the protein CASSTTGTGITEAFF.